This T cell receptor (beta chain) was recovered during a study of beta chain features in type 1 diabetes (dated 2018 in TCRdb). Study-level background: Mean age, gender distribution, total cell number and subset yield were not different between patients and healthy donors. Regulatory and stem cell-like memory subsets were isolated from only 8 patients and roughly eight healthy donors, whereas naive and central memory subsets came from all 28 donors. A total of some 110 million sorted cells were examined across all samples, and the number of cells per subset was strongly correlated with RNA yield. The study compared TCRB repertoires of sorted circulating CD4+ T cell subsets between recently diagnosed type 1 diabetes patients and matched healthy donors. Results and caveats for the whole study, not just this receptor: Type 1 diabetes patients showed a moderate but significant shortening of TCRB CDR3 length in all four CD4+ subsets. Fewer insertions and more nucleotide deletions at VDJ recombination sites were observed in patients with type 1 diabetes, implying thymic rearrangement abnormalities. Naive, central memory and regulatory TCRB repertoires appeared to be more similar among patients than among healthy donors. HLA sub-analyses involved small numbers of individuals, so any influence of HLA type on TCRB rearrangement remained unresolved. Because cDNA was sequenced instead of genomic DNA, activated cells with high expression could be over-represented, although the groups did not differ in activation or CD3 levels. PCR may preferentially amplify shorter templates, but because patient and control samples were amplified and corrected together, any resulting skew would affect both groups equally.

This clone was counted a few times. There is no known antigen for this receptor. Per-base quality was not reported, and no clone a single base away is much larger than it. Each donor gave one peripheral blood draw, approximately 0.11 L on average, collected into heparinised tubes. Using a panel that included CD45RO, CCR7, CD25, CD127, CD95 and CD27, naive, central memory, regulatory and stem cell-like memory CD4+ T cells were sorted on a BD FACSAria II. A purity above 95% was achieved for all sorted populations. PBMCs were isolated immediately by Lymphoprep density gradient centrifugation and stained directly without culture. So that batch effects would be minimized, each experiment stained and sorted samples in pairs, pairing one healthy donor with one patient. V is cut by 1 base and J by 4 bases, and the space between the germline ends is 13 bases. Via the germline V gene, CDR1 is MGHDK and CDR2 SYGVNS. Inclusive of the bounding cysteine and phenylalanine, the CDR3 is 15 residues long. This entry keeps only the CDR3 DNA: 45 bases, framed from base 1.

The entire isolated RNA was reverse transcribed using the High Capacity cDNA Reverse Transcription Kit, and thus expressed TCRB transcripts were sequenced. Deep immunoSEQ sequencing was applied to naive, central memory and regulatory T cell samples, giving an average of roughly 3.6 million total reads per sample. Sorted cells were lysed in RLT buffer, and RNA was extracted using DNase-treated RNeasy Micro or Mini kits according to cell number. To prevent cross-contamination, each cell subset was processed individually, whereas patient and healthy donor samples were processed jointly. TCRB sequences were amplified from cDNA with the immunoSEQ multiplex PCR, producing 87-bp fragments spanning the CDR3 region. The amplicons were sequenced using the Illumina HiSeq platform. From the authors' description of their analysis: Synthetic template baselines were used to correct PCR bias computationally, reads within Hamming distance 2 were collapsed, and singletons that could not be merged were discarded. By aligning reads against IMGT, V, D and J genes, CDR3 length, and insertions or deletions at six rearrangement sites were assigned. Clonotype counts were normalized to sorted cell number within each subset before computing true diversity and Gini coefficients with the tcR R package. The overlap coefficient, calculated on TCRB nucleotide sequences, was used to measure repertoire sharing. Out-of-frame TCRB sequences from naive cells were analyzed as a proxy for the pre-selection repertoire. Here the immuneACCESS table is served through TCRdb, limited to in-frame sequences with V and J called. Missing clones are a known gap in these copies; in checked studies unresolved V genes cover under half, and the rest lacks a known reason. V and J calls and clone size are those listed in that table; D and trimming were worked out from the DNA. The sample records hundreds of thousands of clones, under 15% of which are singletons. In total, the top ten clones hold approximately 0.022% of the sample.

Sequenced: naive CD4+ T cells from blood. According to the study, the label for this sample's cell subset or site signals: true naive CD4+ T cells. The V and J genes are TRBV25-1 and TRBJ1-2; the D region possibly corresponds to TRBD1 (6 bases align). The sequence derives from a man between 18 and 29 years old with type 1 diabetes. The nucleotide sequence is given as TGTGCCAGCAGTGAATTCGGGGGCGAGCTCTATGGCTACACCTTC. Translated, it gives CASSEFGGELYGYTF.